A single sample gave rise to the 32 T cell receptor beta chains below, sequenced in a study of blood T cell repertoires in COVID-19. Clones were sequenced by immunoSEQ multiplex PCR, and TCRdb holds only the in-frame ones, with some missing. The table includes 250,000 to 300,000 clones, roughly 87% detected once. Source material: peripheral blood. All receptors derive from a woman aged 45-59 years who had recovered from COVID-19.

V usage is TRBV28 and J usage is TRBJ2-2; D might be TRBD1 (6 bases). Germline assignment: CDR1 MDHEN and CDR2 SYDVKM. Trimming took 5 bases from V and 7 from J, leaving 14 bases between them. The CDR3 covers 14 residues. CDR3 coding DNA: TGTGCCAGCAGTCTGGACAGTTCTAACGGGGAGCTGTTTTTT. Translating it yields CASSLDSSNGELFF. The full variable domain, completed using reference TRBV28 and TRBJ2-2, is DVKVTQSSRYLVKRTGEKVFLECVQDMDHENMFWYRQDPGLGLRLIYFSYDVKMKEKGDIPEGYSVSREKKERFSLILESASTNQTSMYLCASSLDSSNGELFFGEGSRLTVL.

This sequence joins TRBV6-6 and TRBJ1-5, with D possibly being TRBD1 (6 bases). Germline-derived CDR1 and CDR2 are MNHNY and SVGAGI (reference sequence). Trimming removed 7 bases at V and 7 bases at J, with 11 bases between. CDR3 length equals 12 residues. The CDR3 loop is CASNREGQPQHF. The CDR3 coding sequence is TGTGCCAGCAACAGGGAGGGGCAGCCCCAGCATTTT.

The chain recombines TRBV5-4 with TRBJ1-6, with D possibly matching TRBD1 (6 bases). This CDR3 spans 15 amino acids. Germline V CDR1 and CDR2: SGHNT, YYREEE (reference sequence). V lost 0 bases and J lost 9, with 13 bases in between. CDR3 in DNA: TGTGCCAGCAGCTTGGATAGCGGGGGGCGTTCACCCCTCCACTTT. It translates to CASSLDSGGRSPLHF.

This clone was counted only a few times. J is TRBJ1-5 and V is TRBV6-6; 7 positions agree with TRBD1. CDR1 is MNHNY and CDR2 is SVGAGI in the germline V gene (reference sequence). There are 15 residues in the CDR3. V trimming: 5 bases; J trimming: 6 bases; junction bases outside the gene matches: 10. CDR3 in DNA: TGTGCCAGCAGTCCCGTAACAGGGGTCACTCAGCCCCAGCATTTT. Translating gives CASSPVTGVTQPQHF.

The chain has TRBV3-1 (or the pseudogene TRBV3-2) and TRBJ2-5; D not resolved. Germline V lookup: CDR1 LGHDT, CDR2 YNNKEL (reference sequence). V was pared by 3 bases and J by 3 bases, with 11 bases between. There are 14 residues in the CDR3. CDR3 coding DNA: TGTGCCAGCAGCCAGCTCACTCGGGAAGAGACCCAGTACTTC. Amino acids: CASSQLTREETQYF.

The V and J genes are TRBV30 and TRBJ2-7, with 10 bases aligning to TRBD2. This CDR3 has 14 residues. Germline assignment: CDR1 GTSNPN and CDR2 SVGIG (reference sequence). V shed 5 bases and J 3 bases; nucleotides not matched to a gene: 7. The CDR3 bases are TGTGCCTGGGAAACTAGCGGGGATTTCTACGAGCAGTACTTC. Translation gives CAWETSGDFYEQYF.

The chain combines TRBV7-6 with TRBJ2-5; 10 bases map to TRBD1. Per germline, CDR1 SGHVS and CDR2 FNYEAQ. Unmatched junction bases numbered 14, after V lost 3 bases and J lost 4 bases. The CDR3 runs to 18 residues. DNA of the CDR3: TGTGCCAGCAGCTTTATTTCCCCTCCGGACAGGGGGACAGAGACCCAGTACTTC. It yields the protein CASSFISPPDRGTETQYF.

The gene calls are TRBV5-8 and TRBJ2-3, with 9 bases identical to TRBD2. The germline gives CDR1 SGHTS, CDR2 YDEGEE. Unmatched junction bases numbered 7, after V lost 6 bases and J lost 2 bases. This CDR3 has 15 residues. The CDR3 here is CASTRLAVLTDTQYF. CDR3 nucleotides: TGTGCCAGCACTAGACTAGCGGTCCTCACAGATACGCAGTATTTT. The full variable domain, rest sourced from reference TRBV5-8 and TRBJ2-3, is EAGVTQSPTHLIKTRGQQATLRCSPISGHTSVYWYQQALGLGLQFLLWYDEGEERNRGNFPPRFSGRQFPNYSSELNVNALELEDSALYLCASTRLAVLTDTQYFGPGTRLTVL.

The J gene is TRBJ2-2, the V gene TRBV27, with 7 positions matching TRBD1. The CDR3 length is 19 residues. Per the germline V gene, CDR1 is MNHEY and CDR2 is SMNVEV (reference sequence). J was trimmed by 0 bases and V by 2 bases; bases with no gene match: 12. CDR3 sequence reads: CASSLRSPTGFANTGELFF. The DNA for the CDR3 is TGTGCCAGCAGTTTAAGATCCCCGACAGGGTTCGCGAACACCGGGGAGCTGTTTTTT.

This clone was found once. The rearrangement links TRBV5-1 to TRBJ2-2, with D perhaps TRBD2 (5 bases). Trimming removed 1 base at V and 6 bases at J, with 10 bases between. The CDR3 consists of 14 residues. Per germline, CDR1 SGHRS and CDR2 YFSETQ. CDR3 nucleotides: TGCGCCAGCAGCTTGAGGGCTAGCTCCGGGGAGCTGTTTTTT. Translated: CASSLRASSGELFF.

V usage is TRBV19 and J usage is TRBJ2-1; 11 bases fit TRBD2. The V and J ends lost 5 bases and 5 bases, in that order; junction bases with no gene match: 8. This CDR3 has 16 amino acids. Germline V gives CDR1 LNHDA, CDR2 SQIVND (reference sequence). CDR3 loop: CASSYPLAGGHNEQFF. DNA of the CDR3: TGTGCCAGTAGTTACCCTCTAGCGGGGGGACACAATGAGCAGTTCTTC.

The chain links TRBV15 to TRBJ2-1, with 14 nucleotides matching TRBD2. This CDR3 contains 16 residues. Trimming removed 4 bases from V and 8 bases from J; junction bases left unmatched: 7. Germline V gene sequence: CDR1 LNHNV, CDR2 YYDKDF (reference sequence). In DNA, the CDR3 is TGTGCCACCAGCACAATGACTAGCGGGAGGGAATATGAGCAGTTCTTC. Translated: CATSTMTSGREYEQFF.

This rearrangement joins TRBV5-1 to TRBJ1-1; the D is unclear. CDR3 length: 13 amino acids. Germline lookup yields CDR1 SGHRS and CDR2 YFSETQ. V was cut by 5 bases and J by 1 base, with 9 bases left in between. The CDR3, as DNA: TGCGCCAGCAGGGCGGCTCAGAACACTGAAGCTTTCTTT. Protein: CASRAAQNTEAFF.

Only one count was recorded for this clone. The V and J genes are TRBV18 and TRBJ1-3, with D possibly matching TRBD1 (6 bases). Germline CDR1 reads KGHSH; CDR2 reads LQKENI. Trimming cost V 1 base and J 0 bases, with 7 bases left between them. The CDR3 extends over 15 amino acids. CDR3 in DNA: TGTGCCAGCTCACCACGGACAGTCTCTGGAAACACCATATATTTT. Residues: CASSPRTVSGNTIYF.

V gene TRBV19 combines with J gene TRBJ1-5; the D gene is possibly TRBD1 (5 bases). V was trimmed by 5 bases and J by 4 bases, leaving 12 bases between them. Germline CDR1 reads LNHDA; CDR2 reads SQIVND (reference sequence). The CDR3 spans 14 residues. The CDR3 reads CASSPGGGNQPQHF. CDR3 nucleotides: TGTGCCAGTAGTCCGGGGGGGGGAAATCAGCCCCAGCATTTT.

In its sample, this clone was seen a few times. The CDR3 DNA is TGTGCCAGTAGTTTTCGACAGGGGGCAACTAATGAAAAACTGTTTTTT. It yields the protein CASSFRQGATNEKLFF. The chain is built from TRBV19 and TRBJ1-4, with 9 bases identical to TRBD1. The junction had 4 bases not matched to a gene; V was cut back by 5 bases and J by 0 bases. This CDR3 is 16 amino acids long. Per the germline V gene, CDR1 is LNHDA and CDR2 is SQIVND (reference sequence). The full variable domain, completed using reference TRBV19 and TRBJ1-4, is DGGITQSPKYLFRKEGQNVTLSCEQNLNHDAMYWYRQDPGQGLRLIYYSQIVNDFQKGDIAEGYSVSREKKESFPLTVTSAQKNPTAFYLCASSFRQGATNEKLFFGSGTQLSVL.

Here the CDR3 reads CASSFSGTGGEQYF. CDR3 in DNA: TGTGCCAGCAGTTTCTCCGGGACAGGGGGCGAGCAGTACTTC. V and J are TRBV6-2 or TRBV6-3 and TRBJ2-7; 11 bases are a match to TRBD1. The J segment lost 6 bases and the V segment lost 4 bases, leaving 5 bases of the junction unmatched. The CDR3 has 14 amino acids. CDR1 and CDR2 from the germline V gene are MNHEY and SVGEGT.

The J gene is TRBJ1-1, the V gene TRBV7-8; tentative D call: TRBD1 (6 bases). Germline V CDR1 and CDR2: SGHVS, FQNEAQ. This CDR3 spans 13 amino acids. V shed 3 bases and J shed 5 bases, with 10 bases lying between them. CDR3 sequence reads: CASSFQGWTEAFF. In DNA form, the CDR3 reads TGTGCCAGCAGCTTTCAGGGGTGGACTGAAGCTTTCTTT.

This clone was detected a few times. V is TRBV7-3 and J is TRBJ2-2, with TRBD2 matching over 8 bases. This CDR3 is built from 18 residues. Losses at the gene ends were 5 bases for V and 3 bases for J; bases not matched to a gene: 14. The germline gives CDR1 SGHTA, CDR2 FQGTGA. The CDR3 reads CASSLRPSGLGDTGELFF. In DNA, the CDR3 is TGTGCCAGCAGCCTAAGACCCTCGGGACTAGGAGACACCGGGGAGCTGTTTTTT.

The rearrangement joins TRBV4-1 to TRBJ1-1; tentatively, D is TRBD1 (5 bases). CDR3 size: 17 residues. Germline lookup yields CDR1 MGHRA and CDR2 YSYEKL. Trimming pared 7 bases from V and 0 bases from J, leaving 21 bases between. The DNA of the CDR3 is TGCGCCAGCACCGGGGGGGTGGCGCTCACCATGAACACTGAAGCTTTCTTT. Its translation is CASTGGVALTMNTEAFF.

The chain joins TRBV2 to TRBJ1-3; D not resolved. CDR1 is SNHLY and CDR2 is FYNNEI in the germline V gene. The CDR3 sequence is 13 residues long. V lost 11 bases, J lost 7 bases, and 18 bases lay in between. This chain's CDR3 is CAVARILLNTIYF. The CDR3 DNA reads TGTGCCGTCGCGCGGATTCTATTGAACACCATATATTTT.

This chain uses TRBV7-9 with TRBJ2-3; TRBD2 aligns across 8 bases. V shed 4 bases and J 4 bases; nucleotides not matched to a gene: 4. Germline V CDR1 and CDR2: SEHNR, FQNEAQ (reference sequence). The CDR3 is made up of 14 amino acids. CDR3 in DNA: TGTGCCAGCAGCTGGGGACTAGAGGCAGATACGCAGTATTTT. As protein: CASSWGLEADTQYF.

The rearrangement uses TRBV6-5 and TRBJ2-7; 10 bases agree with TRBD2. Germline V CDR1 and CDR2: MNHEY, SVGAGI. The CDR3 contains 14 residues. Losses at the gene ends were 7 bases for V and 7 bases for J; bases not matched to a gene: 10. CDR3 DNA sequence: TGTGCCAGCACGGCTAGCGGGAGAGTGGGGGAGCAGTACTTC. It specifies CASTASGRVGEQYF.

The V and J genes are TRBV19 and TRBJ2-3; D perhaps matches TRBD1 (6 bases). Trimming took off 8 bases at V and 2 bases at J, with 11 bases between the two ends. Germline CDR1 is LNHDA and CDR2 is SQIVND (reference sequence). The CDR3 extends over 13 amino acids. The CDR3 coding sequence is TGTGCCAGTGGGGACACTATCACAGATACGCAGTATTTT. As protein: CASGDTITDTQYF.

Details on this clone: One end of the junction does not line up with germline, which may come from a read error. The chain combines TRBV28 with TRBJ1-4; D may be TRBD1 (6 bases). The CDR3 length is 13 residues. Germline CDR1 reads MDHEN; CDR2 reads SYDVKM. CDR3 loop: CASSLWGGGGDLF. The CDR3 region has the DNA TGTGCCAGCAGTTTATGGGGTGGTGGGGGCGACCTTTTT.

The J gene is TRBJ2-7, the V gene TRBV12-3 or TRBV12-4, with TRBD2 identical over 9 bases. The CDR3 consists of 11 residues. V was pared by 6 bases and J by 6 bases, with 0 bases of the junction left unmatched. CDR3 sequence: CASRLAGEQYF. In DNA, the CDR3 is TGTGCCAGCAGACTAGCGGGCGAGCAGTACTTC.

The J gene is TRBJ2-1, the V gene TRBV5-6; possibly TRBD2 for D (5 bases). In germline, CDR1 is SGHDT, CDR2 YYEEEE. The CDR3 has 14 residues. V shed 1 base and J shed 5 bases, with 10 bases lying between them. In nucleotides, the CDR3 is TGTGCCAGCAGCTTGACTGACTACCACAATGAGCAGTTCTTC. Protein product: CASSLTDYHNEQFF.

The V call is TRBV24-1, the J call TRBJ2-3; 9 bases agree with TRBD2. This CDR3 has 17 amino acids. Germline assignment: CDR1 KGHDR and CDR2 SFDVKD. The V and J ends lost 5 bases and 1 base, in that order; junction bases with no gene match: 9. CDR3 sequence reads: CATSASGITLCTDTQYF. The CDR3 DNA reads TGTGCCACCAGTGCTAGCGGGATCACCCTTTGCACAGATACGCAGTATTTT.

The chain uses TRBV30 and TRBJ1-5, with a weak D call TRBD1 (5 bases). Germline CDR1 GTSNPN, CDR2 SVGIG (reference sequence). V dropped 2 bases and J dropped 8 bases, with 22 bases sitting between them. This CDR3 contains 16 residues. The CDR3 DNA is TGTGCCTGGAGTTTTGGGGATTGGGGGGTCCAGGAGCCCCAGCATTTT. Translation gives CAWSFGDWGVQEPQHF.

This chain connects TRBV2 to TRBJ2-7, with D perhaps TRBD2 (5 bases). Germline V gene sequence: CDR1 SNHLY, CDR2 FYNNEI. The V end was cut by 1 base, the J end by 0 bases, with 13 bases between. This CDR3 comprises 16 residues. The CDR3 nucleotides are TGTGCCAGCAGTGAAGAGCACCCCGGGGTCTCCTACGAGCAGTACTTC. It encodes CASSEEHPGVSYEQYF.

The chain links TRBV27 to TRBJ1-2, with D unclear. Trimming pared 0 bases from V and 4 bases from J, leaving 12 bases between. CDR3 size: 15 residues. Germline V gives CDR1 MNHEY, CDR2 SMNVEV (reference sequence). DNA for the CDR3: TGTGCCAGCAGTTTATCTCAGCGAACGACCTATGGCTACACCTTC. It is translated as CASSLSQRTTYGYTF.

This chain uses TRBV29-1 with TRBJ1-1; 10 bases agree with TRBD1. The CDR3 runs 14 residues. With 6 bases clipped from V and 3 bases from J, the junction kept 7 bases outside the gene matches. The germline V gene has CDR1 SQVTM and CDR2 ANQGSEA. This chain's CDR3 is CSVTPGTGDTEAFF. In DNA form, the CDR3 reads TGCAGCGTGACTCCCGGGACAGGGGACACTGAAGCTTTCTTT.